One sample yielded the 18 T cell receptor beta chains listed below, sequenced in a study of CD4 T cells in relation to SARS-CoV-2 and coronaviruses. TCRdb's table, derived via immunoSEQ multiplex PCR, lists solely in-frame clones and lacks some. The sample yields 38,000 or so clones, about 80% seen once. The antigens of these receptors remain unknown. What was sequenced was naive CD4+ T cells from PBMCs, cultured in vitro. Sample subset: naive CD4+ T cells isolated by negative enrichment. Every receptor here comes from an adult with COVID-19.

This clone was detected only a few times. V usage is TRBV19 and J usage is TRBJ2-1, with 8 bases that match TRBD1. The V gene's germline CDR1 is LNHDA and CDR2 SQIVND (reference sequence). The CDR3 has 14 amino acids. Trimming at V came to 9 bases and at J to 6 bases, leaving 10 bases not matched to a gene. The CDR3, as DNA: TGTGCCAGCGTCGCGACAGGGGTATCCAATGAGCAGTTCTTC. Protein: CASVATGVSNEQFF. The full variable domain, rest sourced from reference TRBV19 and TRBJ2-1, is DGGITQSPKYLFRKEGQNVTLSCEQNLNHDAMYWYRQDPGQGLRLIYYSQIVNDFQKGDIAEGYSVSREKKESFPLTVTSAQKNPTAFYLCASVATGVSNEQFFGPGTRLTVL.

The CDR3 bases are TGTGCCAGCAGCTTAAATCGGGCCTCGAACACTGAAGCTTTCTTT. It translates to CASSLNRASNTEAFF. V and J are TRBV7-3 and TRBJ1-1; D is unresolved. Germline-derived CDR1 and CDR2 are SGHTA and FQGTGA. Trimming left V 1 base short and J 1 base short, with 10 bases between. CDR3 size: 15 residues. The whole variable domain, filled in from reference TRBV7-3 and TRBJ1-1, reads GAGVSQTPSNKVTEKGKYVELRCDPISGHTALYWYRQSLGQGPEFLIYFQGTGAADDSGLPNDRFFAVRPEGSVSTLKIQRTERGDSAVYLCASSLNRASNTEAFFGQGTRLTVV.

V gene TRBV6-5 combines with J gene TRBJ2-7, with D perhaps assigned TRBD1 or TRBD2 (5 bases each). The CDR3 runs 15 residues. Germline CDR1 is MNHEY and CDR2 is SVGAGI. Trimming pared 2 bases from V and 2 bases from J, leaving 13 bases between. This CDR3 is CASSYGGVPTYEQYF. The CDR3 DNA is TGTGCCAGCAGTTACGGGGGAGTCCCTACCTACGAGCAGTACTTC.

The V gene is TRBV27, the J gene TRBJ2-1, with TRBD1 identical over 10 bases. This CDR3 is 17 amino acids long. V shed 2 bases and J 1 base; nucleotides not matched to a gene: 5. The germline V gene has CDR1 MNHEY and CDR2 SMNVEV (reference sequence). CDR3 in amino acids: CASSLLPGQGSYNEQFF. The DNA of the CDR3 is TGTGCCAGCAGTTTACTGCCGGGACAGGGGTCCTACAATGAGCAGTTCTTC.

J is TRBJ2-5 and V is TRBV28; 9 positions match TRBD2. J gave up 1 base and V 1 base, and 10 bases lay outside the gene matches. Per germline, CDR1 MDHEN and CDR2 SYDVKM. This CDR3 is built from 18 residues. CDR3 protein: CASSLSVDSGSTQETQYF. In DNA, the CDR3 is TGTGCCAGCAGTTTATCGGTGGATAGCGGGAGTACCCAAGAGACCCAGTACTTC.

This chain links TRBV6-5 with TRBJ2-7; tentative D call: TRBD1 (6 bases). Germline V gene sequence: CDR1 MNHEY, CDR2 SVGAGI. Trimming removed 5 bases at V and 6 bases at J, with 8 bases between. The CDR3 loop spans 11 amino acids. Here the CDR3 DNA reads TGTGCCAGCAGTAGGGGGATCGAGCAGTACTTC. Translated: CASSRGIEQYF.

This chain uses TRBV18 with TRBJ2-1, with 11 bases aligning to TRBD2. This CDR3 region has 15 residues. From germline, CDR1 is KGHSH and CDR2 LQKENI. V lost 4 bases and J lost 7; bases outside the gene matches: 6. CDR3 sequence reads: CASSLAGGRINEQFF. The CDR3 nucleotides are TGTGCCAGCTCACTAGCGGGAGGGCGAATAAATGAGCAGTTCTTC.

The V gene is TRBV27, the J gene TRBJ2-1; TRBD1 is a possible D gene (5 bases). Trimming stripped 5 bases from V and 0 bases from J, with 17 bases between. There are 17 residues in the CDR3. Germline CDR1 reads MNHEY; CDR2 reads SMNVEV (reference sequence). This CDR3 reads CASSHLGHQSSYNEQFF. The CDR3, as DNA: TGTGCCAGCAGTCACCTAGGACACCAAAGCTCCTACAATGAGCAGTTCTTC.

This clone was recorded a few times. The chain employs TRBV5-1 and TRBJ2-1; 8 bases align to TRBD2. This CDR3 is built from 15 residues. V lost 7 bases, J lost 5 bases, and 11 bases stayed unmatched. Germline-derived CDR1 and CDR2 are SGHRS and YFSETQ. This CDR3 is CASGPLAGLDNEQFF. The CDR3 DNA reads TGCGCCAGCGGACCCTTAGCGGGACTAGACAATGAGCAGTTCTTC.

The chain recombines TRBV29-1 with TRBJ2-1; TRBD2 matches at 15 bases. CDR1 and CDR2 from the germline V gene are SQVTM and ANQGSEA. V gave up 7 bases and J gave up 2 bases; unmatched junction bases: 3. This CDR3 spans 15 amino acids. The CDR3 reads CSGRTSGRAYNEQFF. In nucleotides, the CDR3 is TGCAGCGGGCGGACTAGCGGGAGGGCCTACAATGAGCAGTTCTTC.

The chain combines TRBV12-3 or TRBV12-4 with TRBJ2-3, with D unresolved. The CDR3 has 13 residues. Trimming stripped 3 bases from V and 3 bases from J, with 7 bases between. CDR3 loop: CASSFLGTDTQYF. The CDR3 nucleotides are TGTGCCAGCAGTTTCTTAGGTACAGATACGCAGTATTTT.

The chain combines TRBV5-1 with TRBJ2-2, with D possibly being TRBD2 (5 bases). Germline V gene data show CDR1 as SGHRS and CDR2 as YFSETQ. The V end lost 2 bases, the J end lost 3 bases, and 8 bases lay between the germline ends. CDR3 length: 14 amino acids. The CDR3: CASSFSSHTGELFF. In DNA, the CDR3 is TGCGCCAGCAGCTTCTCTAGCCACACCGGGGAGCTGTTTTTT.

This chain connects TRBV15 to TRBJ2-3; no reliable D call. The length of the CDR3 is 15 residues. Germline V gene lookup returns CDR1 LNHNV and CDR2 YYDKDF (reference sequence). Between the trimmed V and J ends, which lost 5 bases and 4 bases, there was a span of 16 bases. CDR3 in amino acids: CATSSSLGVADTQYF. The CDR3 DNA is TGTGCCACCAGCTCCAGTTTGGGCGTCGCAGATACGCAGTATTTT.

This clone occurred once. V is TRBV13 and J is TRBJ2-3; possible D gene TRBD2, 6 bases. V gave up 6 bases and J gave up 0 bases, with 31 bases separating them. From germline, CDR1 is PRHDT and CDR2 FYEKMQ (reference sequence). The CDR3 totals 21 residues. The CDR3 bases are TGTGCCAGCAGTATTACGGGTCGTCTAACGGGCCGCGGGACTAGCACAGATACGCAGTATTTT. Protein product: CASSITGRLTGRGTSTDTQYF.

This clone was observed a few times. The genes are TRBV3-1 (or the pseudogene TRBV3-2) and TRBJ1-6, with D hard to call. V dropped 4 bases and J dropped 7 bases, with 8 bases sitting between them. There are 13 residues in the CDR3. Germline V gives CDR1 LGHDT, CDR2 YNNKEL (reference sequence). The chain's CDR3 is CASSLTENSPLHF. CDR3 DNA sequence: TGTGCCAGCAGCCTTACCGAGAATTCACCCCTCCACTTT.

The chain has TRBV7-9 and TRBJ2-3, with 10 positions matching TRBD2. The CDR3 length is 15 residues. The V segment lost 4 bases and the J segment 2 bases; nucleotides outside the gene matches: 3. CDR1 SEHNR and CDR2 FQNEAQ come from the germline V gene (reference sequence). CDR3 coding DNA: TGTGCCAGCAGCTCAGCGGGAGGGGCCACAGATACGCAGTATTTT. The encoded protein is CASSSAGGATDTQYF.

This chain connects TRBV19 to TRBJ1-3; 8 bases agree with TRBD1. The CDR3 totals 17 residues. Germline assignment: CDR1 LNHDA and CDR2 SQIVND (reference sequence). V gave up 3 bases and J gave up 0 bases; unmatched junction bases: 7. This chain's CDR3 is CASSIRDRPSSGNTIYF. The CDR3 coding sequence is TGTGCCAGTAGTATCCGGGACAGGCCGAGCTCTGGAAACACCATATATTTT. The complete variable domain, with remaining parts taken from reference TRBV19 and TRBJ1-3, reads DGGITQSPKYLFRKEGQNVTLSCEQNLNHDAMYWYRQDPGQGLRLIYYSQIVNDFQKGDIAEGYSVSREKKESFPLTVTSAQKNPTAFYLCASSIRDRPSSGNTIYFGEGSWLTVV.

The J gene is TRBJ1-2, the V gene TRBV10-3; D not certain. Between the trimmed V and J ends, which lost 3 bases and 4 bases, there was a span of 9 bases. There are 13 residues in the CDR3. Germline values: CDR1 ENHRY, CDR2 SYGVKD. The DNA of the CDR3 is TGTGCCATCAGTGACCCCGAGGGCTATGGCTACACCTTC. Amino acids: CAISDPEGYGYTF.